A single sample is the source of the 9 T cell receptor beta chains below, sequenced in a study of T cell responses to AZD1222 COVID-19 vaccine. The repertoire was sequenced with immunoSEQ multiplex PCR; TCRdb's copy has only in-frame clones and lacks some. The data show 92,000 or so clones, with about 90% seen just once and roughly 24% held by the top ten. This sample comprised peripheral blood, obtained on day 0 of AZD1222 vaccination. All receptors come from an adult in good health.

The chain has TRBV21-1 and TRBJ1-4. TRBV21-1 is an annotated pseudogene. The CDR3 covers 14 residues. This CDR3 reads CASSKWRVNEKLFF. The CDR3 nucleotides read TGTGCCAGCAGCAAGTGGAGGGTTAATGAAAAACTGTTTTTT.

This chain joins TRBV4-3 and TRBJ2-3, with 7 bases fitting TRBD1. The CDR3 totals 15 residues. V lost 7 bases, J lost 4 bases, and 11 bases stayed unmatched. The germline V gene has CDR1 LGHNA and CDR2 YSLEER. The CDR3: CASKYRGEGADTQYF. DNA for the CDR3: TGCGCCAGCAAGTACAGGGGTGAAGGGGCAGATACGCAGTATTTT.

CDR3 amino acids: CASSTTGLGEQYF. Here the CDR3 DNA reads TGTGCCAGCAGCACGACAGGGTTGGGCGAGCAGTACTTC. This chain uses TRBV6-5 with TRBJ2-7; 7 bases map to TRBD1. After removal of 6 bases from V and 6 bases from J, the junction contained 8 bases not matched to a gene. This CDR3 is built from 13 residues. CDR1 and CDR2 from the germline V gene are MNHEY and SVGAGI.

The CDR3 coding sequence is TGCGCCAGCAGGGGACTAGCGGGAGATACGCAGTATTTT. Translated, it gives CASRGLAGDTQYF. V is TRBV23-1 and J is TRBJ2-3; TRBD2 matches 12 bases. TRBV23-1 is given ORF status, its function remaining uncertain. This CDR3 region has 13 residues. V was clipped by 6 bases and J by 5 bases; unmatched bases: 0.

Only a few counts were recorded for this clone. The rearrangement uses TRBV19 and TRBJ2-7, with D maybe TRBD1 (6 bases). The CDR3 length is 14 residues. V was clipped by 2 bases and J by 1 base, with 9 bases between them. The germline V gene encodes CDR1 LNHDA and CDR2 SQIVND (reference sequence). The CDR3 nucleotides read TGTGCCAGTAGTATAATTGGACAGTCCTACGAGCAGTACTTC. It encodes CASSIIGQSYEQYF.

This clone was recorded only once. Written as DNA, the CDR3 is TGTGCCAGCTCACCACTGGGACTAGCGGGAGCAGAGACCCAGTACTTC. It encodes CASSPLGLAGAETQYF. The rearrangement links TRBV18 to TRBJ2-5, with 14 bases aligning to TRBD2. CDR3 length equals 16 residues. The germline V gene encodes CDR1 KGHSH and CDR2 LQKENI. V was pared by 1 base and J by 4 bases, with 2 bases of the junction left unmatched.

The chain uses TRBV7-3 and TRBJ2-3, with 11 bases that match TRBD2. The CDR3 has 16 residues. CDR1 and CDR2 from the germline V gene are SGHTA and FQGTGA. V dropped 5 bases and J dropped 1; count of bases not matched to a gene: 5. The CDR3 nucleotides are TGTGCCAGCAGCCCGGGGACTAGCGGAGGCACAGATACGCAGTATTTT. Encoded protein: CASSPGTSGGTDTQYF.

The rearrangement links TRBV28 to TRBJ1-4, with D unclear. CDR1 and CDR2 from the germline V gene are MDHEN and SYDVKM. CDR3 length: 14 residues. Trimming took off 6 bases at V and 4 bases at J, with 12 bases between the two ends. CDR3 coding DNA: TGTGCCAGCAGCCATCCAAGGTATAATGAAAAACTGTTTTTT. Protein product: CASSHPRYNEKLFF.

This chain uses TRBV9 with TRBJ2-3; D is uncertain. Trimming removed 4 bases from V and 0 bases from J, with 12 bases in between. The germline V gene has CDR1 SGDLS and CDR2 YYNGEE. This CDR3 region has 15 residues. The CDR3, as DNA: TGTGCCAGCAGCCTTGAGACCTCTAGCACAGATACGCAGTATTTT. It yields the protein CASSLETSSTDTQYF. Based on the CDR3 plus reference TRBV9 and TRBJ2-3, the full variable domain is DSGVTQTPKHLITATGQRVTLRCSPRSGDLSVYWYQQSLDQGLQFLIQYYNGEERAKGNILERFSAQQFPDLHSELNLSSLELGDSALYFCASSLETSSTDTQYFGPGTRLTVL.